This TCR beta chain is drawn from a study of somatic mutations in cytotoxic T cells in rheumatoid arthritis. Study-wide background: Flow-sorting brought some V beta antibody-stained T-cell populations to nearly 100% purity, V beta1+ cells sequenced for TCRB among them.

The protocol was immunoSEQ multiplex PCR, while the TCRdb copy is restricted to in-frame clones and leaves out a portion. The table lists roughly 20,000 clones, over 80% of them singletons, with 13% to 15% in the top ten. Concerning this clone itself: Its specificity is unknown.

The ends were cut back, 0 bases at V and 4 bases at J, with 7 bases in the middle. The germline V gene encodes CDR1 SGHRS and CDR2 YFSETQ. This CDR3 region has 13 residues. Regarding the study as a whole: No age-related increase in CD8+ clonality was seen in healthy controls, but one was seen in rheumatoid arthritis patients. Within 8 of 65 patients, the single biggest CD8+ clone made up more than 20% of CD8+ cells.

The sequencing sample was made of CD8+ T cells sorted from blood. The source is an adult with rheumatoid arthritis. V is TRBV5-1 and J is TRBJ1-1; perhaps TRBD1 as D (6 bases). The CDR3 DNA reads TGCGCCAGCAGCTTGGAACAGGGCACTGAAGCTTTCTTT. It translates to CASSLEQGTEAFF.